The source of this T cell receptor (beta chain) is a study of tumor and adjacent non-tumor tissue in lung cancer. Study at large: Stage I to III disease affected ten to eleven men and 4 or 5 women aged about 31 to 85. On average, productive TCRbeta reads reached 4 million to 5 million per sample.

This sample's RNA came from whole unsorted tissue. Chemotherapy-naive patients with new lung cancer underwent thoracic surgery in China, August–late 2014. A modified ARM-PCR protocol with three rounds of nested PCR amplified TCRbeta. Each CDR3 protein gets one entry after TCRdb re-called the multiplex PCR reads with MiXCR. The profile covers under 250,000 distinct CDR3 sequences, with over 55% appearing a single time and approximately 25% taken by the ten largest. CDR1 and CDR2 (germline): SGHAT, FQNNGV. V lost 0 bases and J 5 bases, leaving 4 bases between the germline ends. The CDR3 spans 12 residues. This clonotype was seen at least ten times. Its antigen is unknown. Findings and limits, study-wide: Compared with tumor, normal lung showed significantly lower TCR diversity.

The rearrangement uses TRBV11-2 and TRBJ1-1; D ambiguous. The clonotype comes from a man between 60 and 75 years old with non-small cell lung cancer. Sequenced sample: lung tumor tissue. This CDR3 is CASSLEFTEAFF. In DNA, the CDR3 is TGTGCCAGCAGCTTAGAATTTACTGAAGCTTTCTTT.